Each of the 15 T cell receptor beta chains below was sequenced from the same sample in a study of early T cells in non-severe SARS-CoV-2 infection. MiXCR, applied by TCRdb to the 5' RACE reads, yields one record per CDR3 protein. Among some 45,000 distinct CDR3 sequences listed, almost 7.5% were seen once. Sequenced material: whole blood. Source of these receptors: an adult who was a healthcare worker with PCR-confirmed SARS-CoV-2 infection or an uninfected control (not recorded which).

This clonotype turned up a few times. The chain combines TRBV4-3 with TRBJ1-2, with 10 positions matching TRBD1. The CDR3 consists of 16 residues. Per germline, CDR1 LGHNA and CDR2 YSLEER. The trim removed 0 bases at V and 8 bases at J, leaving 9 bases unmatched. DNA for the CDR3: TGCGCCAGCAGCCAAGATCGGCGCGGGACAGGGGACGGCTACACCTTC. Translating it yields CASSQDRRGTGDGYTF.

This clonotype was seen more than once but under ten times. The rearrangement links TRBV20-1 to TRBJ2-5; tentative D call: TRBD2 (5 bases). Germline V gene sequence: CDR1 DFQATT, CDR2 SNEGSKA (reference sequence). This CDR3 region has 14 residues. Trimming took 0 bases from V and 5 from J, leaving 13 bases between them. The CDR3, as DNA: TGCAGTGCTAGAGACGCTGCCCGCGGGGAGACCCAGTACTTC. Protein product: CSARDAARGETQYF.

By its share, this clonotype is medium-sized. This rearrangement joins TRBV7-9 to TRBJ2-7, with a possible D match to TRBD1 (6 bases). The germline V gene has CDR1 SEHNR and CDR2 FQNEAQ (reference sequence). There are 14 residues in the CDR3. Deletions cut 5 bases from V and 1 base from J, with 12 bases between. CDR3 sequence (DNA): TGTGCCAGCAGCCCCCCGACAGGTTCCTACGAGCAGTACTTC. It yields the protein CASSPPTGSYEQYF.

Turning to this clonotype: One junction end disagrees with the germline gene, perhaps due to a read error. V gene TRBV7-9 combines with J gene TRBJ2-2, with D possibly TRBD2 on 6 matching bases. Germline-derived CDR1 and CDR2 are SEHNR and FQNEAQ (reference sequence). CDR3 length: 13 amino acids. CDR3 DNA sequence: TGTGCCAGCAGCTTACCAGGCGGGGAGGAGATGTTTTTT. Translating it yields CASSLPGGEEMFF.

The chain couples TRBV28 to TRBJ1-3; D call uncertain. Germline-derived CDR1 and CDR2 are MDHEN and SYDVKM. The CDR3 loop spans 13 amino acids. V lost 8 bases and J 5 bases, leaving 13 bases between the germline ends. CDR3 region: CASRDPRRNTIYF. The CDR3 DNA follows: TGTGCCAGCCGAGATCCCCGAAGAAACACCATATATTTT.

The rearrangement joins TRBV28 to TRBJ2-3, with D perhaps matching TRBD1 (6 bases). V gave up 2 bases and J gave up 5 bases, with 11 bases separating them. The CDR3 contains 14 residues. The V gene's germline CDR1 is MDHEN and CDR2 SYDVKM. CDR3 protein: CASSLTTGLDTQYF. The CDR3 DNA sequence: TGTGCCAGCAGTTTAACGACAGGACTAGATACGCAGTATTTT. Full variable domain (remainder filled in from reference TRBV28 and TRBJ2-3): DVKVTQSSRYLVKRTGEKVFLECVQDMDHENMFWYRQDPGLGLRLIYFSYDVKMKEKGDIPEGYSVSREKKERFSLILESASTNQTSMYLCASSLTTGLDTQYFGPGTRLTVL.

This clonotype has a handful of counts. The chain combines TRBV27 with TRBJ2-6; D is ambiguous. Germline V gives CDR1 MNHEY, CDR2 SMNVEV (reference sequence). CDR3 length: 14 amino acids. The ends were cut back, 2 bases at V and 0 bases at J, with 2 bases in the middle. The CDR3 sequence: CASSLGSGANVLTF. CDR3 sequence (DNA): TGTGCCAGCAGTTTAGGCTCTGGGGCCAACGTCCTGACTTTC.

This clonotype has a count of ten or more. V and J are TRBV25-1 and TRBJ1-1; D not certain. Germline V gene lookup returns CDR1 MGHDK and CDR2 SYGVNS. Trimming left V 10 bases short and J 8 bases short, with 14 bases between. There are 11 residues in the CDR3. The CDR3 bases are TGTGCCACCTCCTCGCCGACGGAAGCTTTCTTT. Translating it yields CATSSPTEAFF.

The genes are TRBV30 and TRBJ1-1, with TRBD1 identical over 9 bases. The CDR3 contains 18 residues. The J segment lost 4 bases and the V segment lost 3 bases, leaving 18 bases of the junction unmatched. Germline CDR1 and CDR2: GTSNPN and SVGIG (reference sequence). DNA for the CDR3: TGTGCCTGGAGGTTCCAGGGAGCGGGACAGGGTTTCTTCACTGAAGCTTTCTTT. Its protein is CAWRFQGAGQGFFTEAFF.

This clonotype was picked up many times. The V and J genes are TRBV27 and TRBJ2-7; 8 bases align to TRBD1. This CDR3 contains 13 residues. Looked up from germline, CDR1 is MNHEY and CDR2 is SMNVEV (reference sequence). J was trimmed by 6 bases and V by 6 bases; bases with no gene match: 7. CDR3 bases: TGTGCCAGCAGCTGGGACAGGAAAGGCGAGCAGTACTTC. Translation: CASSWDRKGEQYF.

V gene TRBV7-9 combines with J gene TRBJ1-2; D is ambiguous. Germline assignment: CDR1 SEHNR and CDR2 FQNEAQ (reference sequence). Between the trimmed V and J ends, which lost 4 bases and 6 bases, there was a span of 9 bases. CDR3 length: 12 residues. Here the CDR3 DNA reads TGTGCCAGCAGCTCACACACGGATGGCTACACCTTC. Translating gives CASSSHTDGYTF.

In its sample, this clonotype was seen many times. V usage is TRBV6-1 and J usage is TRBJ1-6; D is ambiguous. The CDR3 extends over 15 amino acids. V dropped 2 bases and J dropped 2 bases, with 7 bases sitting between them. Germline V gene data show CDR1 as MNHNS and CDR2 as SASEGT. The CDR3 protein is CASSERETYNSPLHF. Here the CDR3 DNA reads TGTGCCAGCAGTGAAAGGGAGACCTATAATTCACCCCTCCACTTT.

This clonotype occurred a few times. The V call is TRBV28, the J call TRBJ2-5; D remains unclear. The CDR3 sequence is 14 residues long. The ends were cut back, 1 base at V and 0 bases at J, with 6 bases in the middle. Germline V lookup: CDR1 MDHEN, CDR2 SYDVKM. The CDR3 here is CASSLFGDQETQYF. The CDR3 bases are TGTGCCAGCAGTTTATTTGGGGACCAAGAGACCCAGTACTTC.

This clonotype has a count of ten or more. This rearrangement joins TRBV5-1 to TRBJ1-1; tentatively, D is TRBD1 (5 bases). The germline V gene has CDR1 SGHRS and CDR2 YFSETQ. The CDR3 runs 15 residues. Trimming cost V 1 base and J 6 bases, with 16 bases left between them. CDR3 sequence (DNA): TGCGCCAGCAGCTTGATGAACTGGGGGGACGCTGAAGCTTTCTTT. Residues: CASSLMNWGDAEAFF.

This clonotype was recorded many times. CDR3 sequence (DNA): TGCGCCAGCAGTGACTCCAATGAGCAGTTCTTC. Protein sequence: CASSDSNEQFF. V gene TRBV10-2 combines with J gene TRBJ2-1; D call uncertain. The CDR3 has 11 residues. Germline V gene sequence: CDR1 WSHSY, CDR2 SAAADI. V lost 3 bases to trimming and J lost 6 bases, with 3 bases between them.